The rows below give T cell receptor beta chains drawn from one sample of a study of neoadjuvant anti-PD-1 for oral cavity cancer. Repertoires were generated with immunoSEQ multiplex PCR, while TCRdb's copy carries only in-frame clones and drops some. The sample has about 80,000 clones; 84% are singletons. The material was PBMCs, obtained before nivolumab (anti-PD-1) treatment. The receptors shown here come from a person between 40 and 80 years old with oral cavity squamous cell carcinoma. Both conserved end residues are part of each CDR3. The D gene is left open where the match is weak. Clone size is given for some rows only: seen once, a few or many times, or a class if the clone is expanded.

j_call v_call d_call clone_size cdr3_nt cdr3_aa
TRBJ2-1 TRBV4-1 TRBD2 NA TGCGCCAGCAGCCAAGATGGGACTAGTAGTTCTGGTGAGCAGTTCTTC CASSQDGTSSSGEQFF
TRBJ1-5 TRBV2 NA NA TGTGCCACCTCAGGGTACGGCCAGCCCCAGCATTTT CATSGYGQPQHF
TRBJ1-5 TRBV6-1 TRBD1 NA TGTGCCAGCAGTGCCACCGGACAGGTCGGGAATCAGCCCCAGCATTTT CASSATGQVGNQPQHF
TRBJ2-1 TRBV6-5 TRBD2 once TGTGCCAGCAGTTTGACTCTAGCGGGAGGGTACAATGAGCAGTTCTTC CASSLTLAGGYNEQFF
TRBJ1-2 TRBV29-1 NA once TGCAGCGGCTACGGGGGTAACTATGGCTACACCTTC CSGYGGNYGYTF
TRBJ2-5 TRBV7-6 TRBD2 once TGTGCCAGCAGCCCTCGAGTCCTAGCGGGAGAGACCCAGTACTTC CASSPRVLAGETQYF
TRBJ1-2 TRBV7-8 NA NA TGTGCCAGCAGCTTAGCAGGGGGGACAACCCTCTATGGCTACACCTTC CASSLAGGTTLYGYTF
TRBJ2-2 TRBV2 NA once TGTGCCAGCATCCGGGACTCTAACACCGGGGAGCTGTTTTTT CASIRDSNTGELFF
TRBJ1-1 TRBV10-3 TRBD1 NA TGTGCCACCGGAGGGGCAGGGGGTCTTCGAGGTACTGAAGCTTTCTTT CATGGAGGLRGTEAFF
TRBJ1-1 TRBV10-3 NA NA TGTGCCATCAGTGAGGGGGTGGCCGCTGGCACTGAAGCTTTCTTT CAISEGVAAGTEAFF
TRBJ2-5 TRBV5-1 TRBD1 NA TGCGCCAGCAGCCCATGGACAGGGAACCAAGAGACCCAGTACTTC CASSPWTGNQETQYF
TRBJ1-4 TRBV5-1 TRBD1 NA TGCGCCAGCAGCTCGACCGGGACAGGGCAAGAAAAACTGTTTTTT CASSSTGTGQEKLFF
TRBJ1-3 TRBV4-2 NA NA TGTGCCAGCAGCCAAGAATTGACAGGATCATTCTCTGGAAACACCATATATTTT CASSQELTGSFSGNTIYF
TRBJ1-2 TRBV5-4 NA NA TGTGCCAGCAGCTCACAGGGCTTCCTAAGGGACTACACCTTC CASSSQGFLRDYTF
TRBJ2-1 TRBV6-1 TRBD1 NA TGTGCCAGCAGGGACAGGACCTACAATGAGCAGTTCTTC CASRDRTYNEQFF
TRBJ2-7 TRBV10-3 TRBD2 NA TGTGCCATCAGTGAGGGAGCTAGCGGGAACTACGAGCAGTACTTC CAISEGASGNYEQYF
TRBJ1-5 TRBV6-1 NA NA TGTGCCAGTCGACGGGGGGGGACAAACGATCAGCCCCAGCATTTT CASRRGGTNDQPQHF
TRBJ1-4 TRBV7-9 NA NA TGTGCCAGCAGCCAAGAGCCCCAGGATGAAAAACTGTTTTTT CASSQEPQDEKLFF
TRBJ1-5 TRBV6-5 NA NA TGTGCCAGCAGTTCACCCGGGGGGGGTAATCAGCCCCAGCATTTT CASSSPGGGNQPQHF
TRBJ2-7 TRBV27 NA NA TGTGCCAGCAGTTTAAGTAGATCCTACGAGCAGTACTTC CASSLSRSYEQYF
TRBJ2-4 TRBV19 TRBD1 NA TGTGCCAGTAGTATAGGACAGGGGGGGAACATTCAGTACTTC CASSIGQGGNIQYF
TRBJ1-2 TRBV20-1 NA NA TGCAGTGCCTCGGACGGGTATGGCTACACCTTC CSASDGYGYTF
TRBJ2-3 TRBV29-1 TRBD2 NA TGCAGCGTTGGCGGTAGCGGGAGGTTGGATACGCAGTATTTT CSVGGSGRLDTQYF
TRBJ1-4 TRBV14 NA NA TGTGCCAGCAGCCATGGAGGGGGAAAACTGTTTTTT CASSHGGGKLFF
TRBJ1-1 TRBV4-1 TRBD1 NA TGCGCCAGCAGCCAAGTCGACAGGGTTTACACTGAAGCTTTCTTT CASSQVDRVYTEAFF
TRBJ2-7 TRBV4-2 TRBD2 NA TGTGCCAGCAGCCAAGACCTTAGCGGGAGGGCACTTGAGCAGTACTTC CASSQDLSGRALEQYF
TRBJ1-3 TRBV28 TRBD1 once TGTGCCAGCAGTTTTAGGGACAGCTCTGGAAACACCATATATTTT CASSFRDSSGNTIYF
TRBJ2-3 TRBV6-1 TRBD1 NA TGTGCCAGCAGTGCCGACAGGGGAAGGGCAGCAGATACGCAGTATTTT CASSADRGRAADTQYF
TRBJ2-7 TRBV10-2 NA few TGCGCCAGCAGGGGGGGACAGTCCAACTACGAGCAGTACTTC CASRGGQSNYEQYF
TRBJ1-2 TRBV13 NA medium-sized TGTGCCAGCAGCTCTGGGGGGGAAAACTATGGCTACACCTTC CASSSGGENYGYTF
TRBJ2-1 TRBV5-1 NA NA TGCGCCAGCAGCTTGGTTGCAGACTCCTACAATGAGCAGTTCTTC CASSLVADSYNEQFF
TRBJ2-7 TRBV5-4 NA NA TGTGCCAGCAGCTTGGAGGGGTACTACGAGCAGTACTTC CASSLEGYYEQYF
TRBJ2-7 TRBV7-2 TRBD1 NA TGTGCCAGCAGCCAGGGACAGGGCTGGGAGCAGTACTTC CASSQGQGWEQYF
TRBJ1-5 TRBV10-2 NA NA TGCGCCAGCAGTGAGGGTTACAGCAATCAGCCCCAGCATTTT CASSEGYSNQPQHF
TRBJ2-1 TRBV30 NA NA TGTGCCTGGAGTCCCGGGACCGCTTCCTACAATGAGCAGTTCTTC CAWSPGTASYNEQFF
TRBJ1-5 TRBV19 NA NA TGTGCCAGTAGTATAGGAGGGGTTAGCAATCAGCCCCAGCATTTT CASSIGGVSNQPQHF
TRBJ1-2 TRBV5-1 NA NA TGCGCCAGCAGCGAGACAGTGACCTCTAACTATGGCTACACCTTC CASSETVTSNYGYTF
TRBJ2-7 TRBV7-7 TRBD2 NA TGTGCTAGCAGCTTAGCGGGGGGCTCCTACGAGCAGTACTTC CASSLAGGSYEQYF
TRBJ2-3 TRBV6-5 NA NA TGTGCCAGCAGTCCGCGGAACTCCTTGGGGTATACGCAGTATTTT CASSPRNSLGYTQYF
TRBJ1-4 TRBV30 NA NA TGTGCCTGGACGTGGACAGTCAGTAGTGATGAAAAACTGTTTTTT CAWTWTVSSDEKLFF
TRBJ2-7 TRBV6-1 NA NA TGTGCCACCCCCCGGGACACAAACGAATACGAGCAGTACTTC CATPRDTNEYEQYF
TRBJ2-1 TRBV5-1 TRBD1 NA TGCGCCAGCAGCCAGGGACAGGGGGAAGACAATGAGCAGTTCTTC CASSQGQGEDNEQFF
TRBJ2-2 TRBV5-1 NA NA TGCGCCAGCAGCTTGGGACCAGCCGGGGAGCTGTTTTTT CASSLGPAGELFF
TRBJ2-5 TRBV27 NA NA TGTGCCAGCAGTCCCGCGGCCTTGGGGACCCAGTACTTC CASSPAALGTQYF
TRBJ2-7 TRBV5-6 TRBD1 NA TGTGCCAGCAGCCAGACAGGGGGCGCCTACGAGCAGTACTTC CASSQTGGAYEQYF
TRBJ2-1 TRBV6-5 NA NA TGTGCCAGCAGTTCGGACCTTTCAACGCGTTACAATGAGCAGTTCTTC CASSSDLSTRYNEQFF